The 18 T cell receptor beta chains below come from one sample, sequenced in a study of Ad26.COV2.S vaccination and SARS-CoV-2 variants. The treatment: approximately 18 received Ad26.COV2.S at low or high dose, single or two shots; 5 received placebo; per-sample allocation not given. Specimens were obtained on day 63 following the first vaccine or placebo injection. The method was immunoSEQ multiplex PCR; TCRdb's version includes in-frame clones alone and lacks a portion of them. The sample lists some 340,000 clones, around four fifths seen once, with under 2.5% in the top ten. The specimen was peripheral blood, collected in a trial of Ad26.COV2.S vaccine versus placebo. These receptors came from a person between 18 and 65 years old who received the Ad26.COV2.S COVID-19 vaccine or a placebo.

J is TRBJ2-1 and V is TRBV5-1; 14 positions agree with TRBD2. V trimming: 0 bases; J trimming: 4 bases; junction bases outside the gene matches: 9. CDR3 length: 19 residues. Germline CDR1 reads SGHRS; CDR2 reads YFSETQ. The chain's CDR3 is CASSLGSGTSGGIYNEQFF. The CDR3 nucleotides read TGCGCCAGCAGCTTGGGGTCCGGGACTAGCGGGGGAATATACAATGAGCAGTTCTTC. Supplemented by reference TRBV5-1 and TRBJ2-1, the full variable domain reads KAGVTQTPRYLIKTRGQQVTLSCSPISGHRSVSWYQQTPGQGLQFLFEYFSETQRNKGNFPGRFSGRQFSNSRSEMNVSTLELGDSALYLCASSLGSGTSGGIYNEQFFGPGTRLTVL.

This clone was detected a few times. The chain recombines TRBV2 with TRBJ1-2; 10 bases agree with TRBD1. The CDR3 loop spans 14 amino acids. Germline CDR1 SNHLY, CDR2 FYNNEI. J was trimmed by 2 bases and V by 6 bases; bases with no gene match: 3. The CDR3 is CASRGQGVNYGYTF. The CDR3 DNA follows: TGTGCCAGCAGAGGACAGGGGGTCAACTATGGCTACACCTTC.

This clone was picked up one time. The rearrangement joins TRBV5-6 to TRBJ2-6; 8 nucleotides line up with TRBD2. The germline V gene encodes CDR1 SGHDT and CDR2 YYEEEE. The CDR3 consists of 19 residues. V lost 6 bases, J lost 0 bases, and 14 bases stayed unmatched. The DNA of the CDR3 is TGTGCCAGCAACATTTGGAGCGGGGGACCACACTCTGGGGCCAACGTCCTGACTTTC. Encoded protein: CASNIWSGGPHSGANVLTF.

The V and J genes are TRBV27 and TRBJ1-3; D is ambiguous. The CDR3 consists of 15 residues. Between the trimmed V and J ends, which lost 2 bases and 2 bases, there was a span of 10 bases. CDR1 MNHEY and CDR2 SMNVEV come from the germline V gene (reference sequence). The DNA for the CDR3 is TGTGCCAGCAGTTTAAACGGGGAAACTGGAAACACCATATATTTT. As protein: CASSLNGETGNTIYF.

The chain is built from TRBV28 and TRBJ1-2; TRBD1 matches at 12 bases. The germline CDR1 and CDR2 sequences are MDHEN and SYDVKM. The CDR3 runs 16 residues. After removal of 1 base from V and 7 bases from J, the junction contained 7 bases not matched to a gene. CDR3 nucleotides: TGTGCCAGCAGTTTATCCGGGACAGGGGGCTTCCCTGGCTACACCTTC. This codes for CASSLSGTGGFPGYTF.

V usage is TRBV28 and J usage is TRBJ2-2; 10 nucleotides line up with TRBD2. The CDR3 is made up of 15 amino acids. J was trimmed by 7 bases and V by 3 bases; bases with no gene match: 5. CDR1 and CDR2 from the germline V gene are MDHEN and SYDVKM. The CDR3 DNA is TGTGCCAGCAGTTTTAGGACTAGCGGTTACGGGGAGCTGTTTTTT. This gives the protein CASSFRTSGYGELFF.

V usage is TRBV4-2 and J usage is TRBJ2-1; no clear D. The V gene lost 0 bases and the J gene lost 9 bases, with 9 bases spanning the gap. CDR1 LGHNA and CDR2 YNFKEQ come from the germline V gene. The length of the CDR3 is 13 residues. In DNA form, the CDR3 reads TGTGCCAGCAGCCAAGAGCTACGGAGTGAGCAGTTCTTC. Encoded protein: CASSQELRSEQFF.

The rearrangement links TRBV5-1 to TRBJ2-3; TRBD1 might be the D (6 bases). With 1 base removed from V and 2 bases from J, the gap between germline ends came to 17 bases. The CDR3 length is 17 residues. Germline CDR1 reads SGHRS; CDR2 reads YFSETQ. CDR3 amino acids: CASSLRGMERTTDTQYF. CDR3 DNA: TGCGCCAGCAGCTTGAGGGGGATGGAGAGAACCACAGATACGCAGTATTTT.

CDR3 coding DNA: TGTGCCAGCAGCCAAAGGGGTAGCACCGGGGAGCTGTTTTTT. It is translated as CASSQRGSTGELFF. The V and J genes are TRBV3-1 (or the pseudogene TRBV3-2) and TRBJ2-2, with a weak D call TRBD1 (5 bases). This CDR3 is built from 14 residues. V was cut by 2 bases and J by 4 bases, with 8 bases left in between. The germline gives CDR1 LGHDT, CDR2 YNNKEL (reference sequence).

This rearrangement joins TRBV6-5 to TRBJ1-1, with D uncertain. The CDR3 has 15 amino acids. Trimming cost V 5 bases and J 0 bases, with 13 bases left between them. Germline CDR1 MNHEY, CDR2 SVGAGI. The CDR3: CASSPRQTLNTEAFF. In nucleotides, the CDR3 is TGTGCCAGCAGTCCAAGACAAACCCTGAACACTGAAGCTTTCTTT.

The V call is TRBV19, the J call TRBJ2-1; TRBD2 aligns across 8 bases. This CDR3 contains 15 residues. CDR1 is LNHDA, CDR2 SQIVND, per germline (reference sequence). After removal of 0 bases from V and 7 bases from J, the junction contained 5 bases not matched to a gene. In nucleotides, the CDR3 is TGTGCCAGTAGTATAGAGCGGGGGGCTTTAAATGAGCAGTTCTTC. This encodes CASSIERGALNEQFF.

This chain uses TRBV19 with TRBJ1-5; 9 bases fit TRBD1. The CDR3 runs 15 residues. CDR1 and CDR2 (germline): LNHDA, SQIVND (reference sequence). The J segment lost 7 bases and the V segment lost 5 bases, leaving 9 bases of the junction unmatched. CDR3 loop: CASSPRQGVGQPQHF. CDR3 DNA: TGTGCCAGTAGTCCTCGACAGGGGGTCGGCCAGCCCCAGCATTTT.

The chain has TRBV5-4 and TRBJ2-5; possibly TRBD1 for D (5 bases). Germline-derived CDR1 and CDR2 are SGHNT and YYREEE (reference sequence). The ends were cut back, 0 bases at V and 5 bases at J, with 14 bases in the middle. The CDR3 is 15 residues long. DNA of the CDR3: TGTGCCAGCAGCTTGGGGCCTCAGGGTCAGGAGACCCAGTACTTC. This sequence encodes CASSLGPQGQETQYF.

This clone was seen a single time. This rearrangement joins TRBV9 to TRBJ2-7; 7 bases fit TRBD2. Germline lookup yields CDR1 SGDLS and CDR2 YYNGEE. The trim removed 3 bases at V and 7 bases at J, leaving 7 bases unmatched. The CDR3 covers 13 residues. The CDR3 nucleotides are TGTGCCAGCAGCGCGGCGGGGGTTATAGAGCAGTACTTC. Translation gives CASSAAGVIEQYF. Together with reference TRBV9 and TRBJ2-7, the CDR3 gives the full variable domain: DSGVTQTPKHLITATGQRVTLRCSPRSGDLSVYWYQQSLDQGLQFLIQYYNGEERAKGNILERFSAQQFPDLHSELNLSSLELGDSALYFCASSAAGVIEQYFGPGTRLTVT.

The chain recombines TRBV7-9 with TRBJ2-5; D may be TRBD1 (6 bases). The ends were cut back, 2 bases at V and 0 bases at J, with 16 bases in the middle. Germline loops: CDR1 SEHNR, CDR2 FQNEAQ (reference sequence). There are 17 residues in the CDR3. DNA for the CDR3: TGTGCCAGCAGCTTACGTGTGTGGGGGCTGTACCAAGAGACCCAGTACTTC. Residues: CASSLRVWGLYQETQYF.

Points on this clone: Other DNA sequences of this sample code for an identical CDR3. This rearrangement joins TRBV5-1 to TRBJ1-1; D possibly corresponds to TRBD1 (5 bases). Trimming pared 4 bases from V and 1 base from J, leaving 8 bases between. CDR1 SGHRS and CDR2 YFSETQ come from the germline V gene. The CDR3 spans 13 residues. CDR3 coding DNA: TGCGCCAGCAGCCCGCAGGGGAACACTGAAGCTTTCTTT. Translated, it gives CASSPQGNTEAFF.

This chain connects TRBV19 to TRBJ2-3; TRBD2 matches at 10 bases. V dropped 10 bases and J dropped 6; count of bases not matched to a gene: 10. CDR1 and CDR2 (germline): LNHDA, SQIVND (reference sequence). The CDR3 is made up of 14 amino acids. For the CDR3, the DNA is TGTGCCACCCAAAGCGGGGGGGCAGCCGATACGCAGTATTTT. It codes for CATQSGGAADTQYF.

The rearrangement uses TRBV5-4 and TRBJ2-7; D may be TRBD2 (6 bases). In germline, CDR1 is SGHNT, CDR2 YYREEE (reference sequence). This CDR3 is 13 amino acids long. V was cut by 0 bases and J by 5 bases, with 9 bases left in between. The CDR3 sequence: CASSLAGGNEQYF. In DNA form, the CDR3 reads TGTGCCAGCAGCTTGGCCGGGGGAAACGAGCAGTACTTC. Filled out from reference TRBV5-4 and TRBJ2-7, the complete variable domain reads ETGVTQSPTHLIKTRGQQVTLRCSSQSGHNTVSWYQQALGQGPQFIFQYYREEENGRGNFPPRFSGLQFPNYSSELNVNALELDDSALYLCASSLAGGNEQYFGPGTRLTVT.